The 19 T cell receptor beta chains listed next were all sequenced from one sample in a study of T cell responses to AZD1222 COVID-19 vaccine. Profiling relied on immunoSEQ multiplex PCR, and the TCRdb table lists in-frame clones only, not all of them. The sample records some 170,000 clones, around 94% being singletons. This material consisted of peripheral blood, taken on day 0 of AZD1222 vaccination. The receptors shown here come from an adult in good health.

V and J are TRBV5-5 and TRBJ1-1; unclear D gene. V lost 0 bases and J 4 bases, leaving 7 bases between the germline ends. Germline V gene data show CDR1 as SGHKS and CDR2 as YYEKEE (reference sequence). This CDR3 has 13 amino acids. CDR3 residues: CASSLAGFTEAFF. The CDR3 nucleotides are TGTGCCAGCAGCTTGGCGGGGTTCACTGAAGCTTTCTTT.

The chain combines TRBV29-1 with TRBJ2-3; D possibly corresponds to TRBD2 (6 bases). Germline CDR1 is SQVTM and CDR2 is ANQGSEA. The CDR3 is made up of 14 amino acids. V was clipped by 5 bases and J by 4 bases, with 16 bases between them. The CDR3 DNA is TGCAGCGTTCGATCGGGACTTGGGGCAGATACGCAGTATTTT. It codes for CSVRSGLGADTQYF.

The chain recombines TRBV19 with TRBJ2-2; a possible D gene is TRBD1 (6 bases). Deletions cut 5 bases from V and 4 bases from J, with 26 bases between. There are 19 residues in the CDR3. Looked up from germline, CDR1 is LNHDA and CDR2 is SQIVND (reference sequence). The CDR3 here is CASSPKILQGMVGTGELFF. The CDR3 nucleotides read TGTGCCAGTAGTCCTAAGATCTTACAGGGTATGGTGGGCACCGGGGAGCTGTTTTTT.

The chain is built from TRBV6-5 and TRBJ1-2; D ambiguous. V lost 8 bases and J lost 1, with 8 bases in between. The CDR3 runs to 12 residues. CDR1 and CDR2 from the germline V gene are MNHEY and SVGAGI. Here the CDR3 DNA reads TGTGCCAGCGCCCCCAGTAACTATGGCTACACCTTC. Its protein product is CASAPSNYGYTF.

This clone has only a few counts. The chain has TRBV24-1 and TRBJ2-1; D possibly matches TRBD1 or TRBD2 (6 bases each). The germline V gene has CDR1 KGHDR and CDR2 SFDVKD. V was clipped by 6 bases and J by 4 bases, with 18 bases between them. The CDR3 sequence is 16 residues long. The CDR3 sequence: CATSPSGASGYNEQFF. The CDR3 bases are TGTGCCACCAGTCCTTCGGGGGCTTCTGGGTACAATGAGCAGTTCTTC.

As DNA, the CDR3 is TGTGCCAGCCGGGGGGTGGGGTATAGCAATCAGCCCCAGCATTTT. Its translation is CASRGVGYSNQPQHF. The rearrangement joins TRBV6-5 to TRBJ1-5, with D possibly matching TRBD1 (5 bases). The ends were cut back, 8 bases at V and 0 bases at J, with 14 bases in the middle. CDR1 and CDR2 from the germline V gene are MNHEY and SVGAGI. This CDR3 has 15 residues.

The rearrangement uses TRBV23-1 and TRBJ1-2; D may be TRBD1 (5 bases). TRBV23-1 is sorted into the ORF group, with uncertain function. CDR3 size: 12 residues. V shed 8 bases and J shed 8 bases, with 15 bases lying between them. CDR3 in DNA: TGCGCCAGCGGGACCTGTTATAGGGGCTACACCTTC. This sequence encodes CASGTCYRGYTF.

The sample holds one count of this clone. The same CDR3 also results from other DNA sequences found in this sample. V usage is TRBV5-1 and J usage is TRBJ2-5; 13 bases match TRBD2. The CDR3 runs 16 residues. The J segment lost 2 bases and the V segment lost 1 base, leaving 2 bases of the junction unmatched. CDR1 and CDR2 from the germline V gene are SGHRS and YFSETQ. The chain's CDR3 is CASSLLLAGGQETQYF. The CDR3 DNA reads as TGCGCCAGCAGCTTGTTACTAGCGGGGGGGCAAGAGACCCAGTACTTC. The variable domain in full, with the rest retrieved from reference TRBV5-1 and TRBJ2-5, is KAGVTQTPRYLIKTRGQQVTLSCSPISGHRSVSWYQQTPGQGLQFLFEYFSETQRNKGNFPGRFSGRQFSNSRSEMNVSTLELGDSALYLCASSLLLAGGQETQYFGPGTRLLVL.

This clone was seen only a few times. This chain joins TRBV5-1 and TRBJ1-2, with a possible D match to TRBD1 (5 bases). Trimming left V 0 bases short and J 8 bases short, with 17 bases between. The CDR3 consists of 15 residues. CDR1 SGHRS and CDR2 YFSETQ come from the germline V gene. CDR3: CASSLDSGGYSGYTF. CDR3 coding DNA: TGCGCCAGCAGCTTGGATTCGGGGGGTTATAGCGGCTACACCTTC. Variable domain in full (rest from reference TRBV5-1 and TRBJ1-2): KAGVTQTPRYLIKTRGQQVTLSCSPISGHRSVSWYQQTPGQGLQFLFEYFSETQRNKGNFPGRFSGRQFSNSRSEMNVSTLELGDSALYLCASSLDSGGYSGYTFGSGTRLTVV.

The chain joins TRBV30 to TRBJ2-2; D is perhaps TRBD2 (6 bases). The CDR3 has 14 amino acids. The germline gives CDR1 GTSNPN, CDR2 SVGIG (reference sequence). Deletions cut 5 bases from V and 4 bases from J, with 14 bases between. CDR3 loop: CAWGRWDFTGELFF. The CDR3 coding sequence is TGTGCCTGGGGACGATGGGACTTCACCGGGGAGCTGTTTTTT.

This chain links TRBV28 with TRBJ2-3; TRBD2 matches 11 bases. V was pared by 5 bases and J by 6 bases, with 10 bases of the junction left unmatched. The CDR3 spans 16 residues. Germline V gene lookup returns CDR1 MDHEN and CDR2 SYDVKM. The CDR3 sequence: CASSPIRLAGRDTQYF. The DNA for the CDR3 is TGTGCCAGCAGTCCGATCAGACTAGCGGGGAGGGATACGCAGTATTTT. Using reference TRBV28 and TRBJ2-3 for the parts outside the CDR3, the full variable domain is DVKVTQSSRYLVKRTGEKVFLECVQDMDHENMFWYRQDPGLGLRLIYFSYDVKMKEKGDIPEGYSVSREKKERFSLILESASTNQTSMYLCASSPIRLAGRDTQYFGPGTRLTVL.

The genes are TRBV30 and TRBJ2-1, with 11 positions matching TRBD2. V was clipped by 3 bases and J by 7 bases; unmatched bases: 5. The germline gives CDR1 GTSNPN, CDR2 SVGIG (reference sequence). The CDR3 length is 14 residues. The chain's CDR3 is CAWSLAGGVNEQFF. CDR3 sequence (DNA): TGTGCCTGGAGCCTAGCGGGGGGAGTAAATGAGCAGTTCTTC.

J is TRBJ2-2 and V is TRBV5-4, with D uncertain. The germline gives CDR1 SGHNT, CDR2 YYREEE (reference sequence). V dropped 4 bases and J dropped 6 bases, with 10 bases sitting between them. This CDR3 comprises 13 residues. CDR3 nucleotides: TGTGCCAGCAGCGACCCTAACTCCGGGGAGCTGTTTTTT. This sequence encodes CASSDPNSGELFF.

The chain couples TRBV7-2 to TRBJ2-5; unclear D gene. The V gene's germline CDR1 is SGHTA and CDR2 FQGNSA. V was trimmed by 0 bases and J by 3 bases, leaving 5 bases between them. The CDR3 is 13 residues long. CDR3 nucleotides: TGTGCCAGCAGCTTAGCCAATAAAGAGACCCAGTACTTC. Its protein is CASSLANKETQYF.

The CDR3: CATTRLRLDTEAFF. The CDR3 bases are TGTGCCACCACCCGCCTAAGGTTGGACACTGAAGCTTTCTTT. The chain has TRBV15 and TRBJ1-1; D is unresolved. Germline V lookup: CDR1 LNHNV, CDR2 YYDKDF (reference sequence). V was cut by 7 bases and J by 3 bases, with 15 bases left in between. The CDR3 loop spans 14 amino acids. The full variable domain, with the rest looked up from reference TRBV15 and TRBJ1-1, is DAMVIQNPRYQVTQFGKPVTLSCSQTLNHNVMYWYQQKSSQAPKLLFHYYDKDFNNEADTPDNFQSRRPNTSFCFLDIRSPGLGDTAMYLCATTRLRLDTEAFFGQGTRLTVV.

The chain carries TRBV18 and TRBJ2-7; 7 bases agree with TRBD1. V lost 2 bases to trimming and J lost 7 bases; unmatched junction nucleotides: 5. There are 13 residues in the CDR3. Germline V lookup: CDR1 KGHSH, CDR2 LQKENI. The CDR3 nucleotides are TGTGCCAGCTCACCAGACAGGGTGGGGGAGCAGTACTTC. It encodes CASSPDRVGEQYF.

A few counts support this clone. The chain joins TRBV4-1 to TRBJ2-7; possibly TRBD2 for D (5 bases). Trimming cost V 1 base and J 3 bases, with 19 bases left between them. The CDR3 has 17 residues. In germline, CDR1 is MGHRA, CDR2 YSYEKL. The CDR3 coding sequence is TGCGCCAGCAGCCAAGGACTAAGCCTGGGTATCGTCTACGAGCAGTACTTC. Its translation is CASSQGLSLGIVYEQYF.

The chain employs TRBV12-5 and TRBJ1-6; D is perhaps TRBD1 (5 bases). The CDR3 runs to 14 residues. V shed 6 bases and J shed 4 bases, with 10 bases lying between them. In germline, CDR1 is LGHNT, CDR2 FRNRAP. The CDR3 reads CASGLDSYNSPLHF. The CDR3 bases are TGTGCTAGTGGCCTAGACAGTTATAATTCACCCCTCCACTTT.

In this sample, this clone turned up a few times. The V and J genes are TRBV6-6 and TRBJ1-2; tentative D call: TRBD1 (6 bases). V lost 2 bases to trimming and J lost 6 bases, with 16 bases between them. Germline CDR1 and CDR2: MNHNY and SVGAGI (reference sequence). This CDR3 comprises 15 residues. CDR3 coding DNA: TGTGCCAGCAGTTACGGGACTTTAAAGGGGGATGGCTACACCTTC. It is translated as CASSYGTLKGDGYTF.